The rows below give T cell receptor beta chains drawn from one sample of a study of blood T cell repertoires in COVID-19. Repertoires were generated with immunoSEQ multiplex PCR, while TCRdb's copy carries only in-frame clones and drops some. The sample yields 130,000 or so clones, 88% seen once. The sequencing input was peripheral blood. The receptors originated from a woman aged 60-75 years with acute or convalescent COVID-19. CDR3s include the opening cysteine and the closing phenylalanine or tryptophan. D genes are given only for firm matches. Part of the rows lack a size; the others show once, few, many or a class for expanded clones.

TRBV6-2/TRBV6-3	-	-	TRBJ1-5	CASRPPLRRLINQPQHF	TGTGCCAGCAGGCCTCCCCTTCGGAGGCTGATCAATCAGCCCCAGCATTTT
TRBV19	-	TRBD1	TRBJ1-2	CASRRREQGTHYGYTF	TGTGCCAGTAGAAGACGGGAACAGGGGACCCACTATGGCTACACCTTC
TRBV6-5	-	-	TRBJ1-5	CASSYFVAGQPQHF	TGTGCCAGCAGTTACTTTGTTGCGGGGCAGCCCCAGCATTTT
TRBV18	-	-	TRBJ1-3	CASSQGTVSGNTIYF	TGTGCCAGCTCTCAGGGAACGGTCTCTGGAAACACCATATATTTT
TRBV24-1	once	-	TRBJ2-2	CATSPESGELFF	TGTGCCACCAGTCCGGAGTCCGGGGAGCTGTTTTTT
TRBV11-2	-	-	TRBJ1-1	CASSQQGYEAFF	TGTGCCAGCAGCCAACAGGGATATGAAGCTTTCTTT
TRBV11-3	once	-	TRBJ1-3	CASSLGAASSGNTIYF	TGTGCCAGCAGCTTAGGCGCGGCGAGCTCTGGAAACACCATATATTTT
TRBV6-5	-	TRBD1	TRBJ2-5	CASRDRGQGETQYF	TGTGCCAGCAGAGACAGGGGGCAGGGGGAGACCCAGTACTTC
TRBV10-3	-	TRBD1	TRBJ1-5	CAIRGDRGGQPQHF	TGTGCCATCAGGGGGGACAGGGGAGGTCAGCCCCAGCATTTT
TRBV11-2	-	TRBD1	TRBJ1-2	CASSLGPRGANYGYTF	TGTGCCAGCAGCTTAGGGCCCAGGGGGGCGAACTATGGCTACACCTTC
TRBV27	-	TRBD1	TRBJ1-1	CASSSGQGAPNTEAFF	TGTGCCAGCAGTTCAGGACAGGGGGCGCCGAACACTGAAGCTTTCTTT
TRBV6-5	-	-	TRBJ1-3	CASSYSRGSGNTIYF	TGTGCCAGCAGTTACTCGAGGGGGTCCGGAAACACCATATATTTT
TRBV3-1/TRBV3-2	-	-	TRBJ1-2	CASSQAAGGYTF	TGTGCCAGCAGCCAAGCGGCGGGTGGCTACACCTTC
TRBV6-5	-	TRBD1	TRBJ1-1	CASSRDRVNTEAFF	TGTGCCAGCAGTCGGGACAGAGTGAACACTGAAGCTTTCTTT
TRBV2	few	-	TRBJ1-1	CASSEAEGLRTTEAFF	TGTGCCAGCAGTGAAGCAGAGGGATTAAGGACCACTGAAGCTTTCTTT
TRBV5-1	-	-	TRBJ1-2	CASSLQGHSDGYTF	TGCGCCAGCAGCTTACAGGGACATTCCGATGGCTACACCTTC
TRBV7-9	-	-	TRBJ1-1	CASSSTGIRGSDTEAFF	TGTGCCAGCAGCTCGACAGGTATAAGGGGGTCGGACACTGAAGCTTTCTTT
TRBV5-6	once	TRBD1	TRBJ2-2	CASSDLRTGRTGELFF	TGTGCCAGCAGCGACCTCCGGACAGGACGCACCGGGGAGCTGTTTTTT
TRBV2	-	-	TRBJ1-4	CASSAGGEPNEKLFF	TGTGCCAGCAGTGCGGGGGGGGAGCCTAATGAAAAACTGTTTTTT
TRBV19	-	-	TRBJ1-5	CASHGGETPSNQPQHF	TGTGCCAGTCATGGGGGGGAGACACCTAGCAATCAGCCCCAGCATTTT
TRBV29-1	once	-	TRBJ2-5	CSVDEFTQYF	TGCAGCGTTGATGAGTTCACCCAGTACTTC
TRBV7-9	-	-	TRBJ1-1	CASSSSEGKGAFF	TGTGCCAGCAGCTCTTCAGAGGGTAAGGGAGCTTTCTTT
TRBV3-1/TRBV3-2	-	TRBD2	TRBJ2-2	CASSPNPLAGGPPGELFF	TGTGCCAGCAGCCCTAATCCACTAGCGGGGGGTCCACCCGGGGAGCTGTTTTTT
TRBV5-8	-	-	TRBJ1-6	CASSLGVRGNSPLHF	TGTGCCAGCAGCTTGGGGGTCAGGGGAAATTCACCCCTCCACTTT
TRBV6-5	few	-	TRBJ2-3	CASSSLTDTQYF	TGTGCCAGCAGTTCCCTCACAGATACGCAGTATTTT
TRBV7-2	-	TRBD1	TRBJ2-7	CASSRDRGPPYEQYF	TGTGCCAGCAGCAGGGACAGGGGGCCCCCCTACGAGCAGTACTTC
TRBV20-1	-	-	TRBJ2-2	CSASLLNTGELFF	TGCAGTGCTAGTCTCTTGAACACCGGGGAGCTGTTTTTT
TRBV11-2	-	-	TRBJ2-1	CASSSRIGGPYNEQFF	TGTGCCAGCAGCTCGAGGATTGGAGGGCCCTACAATGAGCAGTTCTTC
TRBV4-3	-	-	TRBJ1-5	CASSQDWLSNQPQHF	TGCGCCAGCAGCCAAGATTGGCTCAGCAATCAGCCCCAGCATTTT
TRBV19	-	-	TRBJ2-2	CASSNHRDTGELFF	TGTGCCAGTAGTAATCACAGGGACACCGGGGAGCTGTTTTTT
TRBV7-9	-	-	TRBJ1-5	CASSLAGLGAGQPQHF	TGTGCCAGCAGCTTAGCGGGGTTGGGGGCCGGTCAGCCCCAGCATTTT
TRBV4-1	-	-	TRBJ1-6	CASSQILASTVSSTLHF	TGCGCCAGCAGCCAAATTTTGGCGTCTACAGTATCCTCAACCCTCCACTTT
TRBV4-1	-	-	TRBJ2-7	CASSLQEGQGGVYEQYF	TGCGCCAGCAGCCTACAAGAAGGGCAGGGTGGAGTTTACGAGCAGTACTTC
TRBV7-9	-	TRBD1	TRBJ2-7	CASSTTRQGAGDEQYF	TGTGCCAGCAGCACAACCCGACAGGGGGCAGGTGACGAGCAGTACTTC
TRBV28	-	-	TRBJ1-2	CASLLANYGYTF	TGTGCCAGTCTCTTAGCTAACTATGGCTACACCTTC
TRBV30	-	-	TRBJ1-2	CAWSVNARDGYTF	TGTGCCTGGAGTGTCAATGCACGAGATGGCTACACCTTC
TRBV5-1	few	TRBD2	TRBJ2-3	CASSAGLQSDTQYF	TGCGCCAGCAGCGCGGGACTACAATCAGATACGCAGTATTTT